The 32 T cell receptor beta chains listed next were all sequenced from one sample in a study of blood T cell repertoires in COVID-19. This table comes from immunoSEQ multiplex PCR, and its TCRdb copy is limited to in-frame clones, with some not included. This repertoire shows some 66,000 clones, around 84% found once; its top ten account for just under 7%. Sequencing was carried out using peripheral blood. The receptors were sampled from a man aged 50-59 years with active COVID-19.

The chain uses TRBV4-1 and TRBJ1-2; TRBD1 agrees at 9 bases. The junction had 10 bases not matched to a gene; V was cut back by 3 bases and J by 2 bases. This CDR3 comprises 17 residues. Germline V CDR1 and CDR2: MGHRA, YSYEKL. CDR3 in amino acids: CASSQSDRGTLNYGYTF. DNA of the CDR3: TGCGCCAGCAGCCAGAGCGACAGGGGGACCTTGAACTATGGCTACACCTTC.

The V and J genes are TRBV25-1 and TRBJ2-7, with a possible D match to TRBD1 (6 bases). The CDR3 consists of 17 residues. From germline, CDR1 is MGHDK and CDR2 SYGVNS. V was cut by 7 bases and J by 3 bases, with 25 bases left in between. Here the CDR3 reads CASNFPPTVQGYYEQYV. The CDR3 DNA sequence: TGTGCCAGCAACTTCCCTCCGACGGTCCAGGGGTACTACGAGCAGTACGTC.

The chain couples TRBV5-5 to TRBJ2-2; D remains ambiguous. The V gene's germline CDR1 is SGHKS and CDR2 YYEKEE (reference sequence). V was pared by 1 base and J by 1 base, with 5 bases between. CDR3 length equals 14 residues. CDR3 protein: CASSLRGNTGELFF. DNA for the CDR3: TGTGCCAGCAGCTTGAGAGGGAACACCGGGGAGCTGTTTTTT.

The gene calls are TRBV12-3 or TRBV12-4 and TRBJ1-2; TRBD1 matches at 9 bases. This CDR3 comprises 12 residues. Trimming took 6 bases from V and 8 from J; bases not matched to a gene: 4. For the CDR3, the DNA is TGTGCCAGCAGCGGACAGGGGTTCGGCTACACCTTC. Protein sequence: CASSGQGFGYTF.

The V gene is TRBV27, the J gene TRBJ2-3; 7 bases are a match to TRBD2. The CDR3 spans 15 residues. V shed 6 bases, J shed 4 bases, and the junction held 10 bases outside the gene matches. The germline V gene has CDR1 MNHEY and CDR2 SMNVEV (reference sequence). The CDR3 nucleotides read TGTGCCAGCAGGACAAGGAGCGGGATCCCAGATACGCAGTATTTT. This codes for CASRTRSGIPDTQYF.

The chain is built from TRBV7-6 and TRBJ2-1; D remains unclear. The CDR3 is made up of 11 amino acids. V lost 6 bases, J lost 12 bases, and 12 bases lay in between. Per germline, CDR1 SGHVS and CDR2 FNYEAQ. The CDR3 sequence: CASSLTGLQFF. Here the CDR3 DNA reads TGTGCCAGCAGTCTAACCGGGTTGCAGTTCTTC.

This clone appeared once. The CDR3 loop reads CASSLTGGNYGYTF. The CDR3 nucleotides read TGTGCCAGCAGCTTGACAGGGGGGAACTATGGCTACACCTTC. The rearrangement uses TRBV5-4 and TRBJ1-2; 8 nucleotides match TRBD1. With 1 base clipped from V and 2 bases from J, the junction kept 1 base outside the gene matches. This CDR3 is 14 amino acids long. Germline lookup yields CDR1 SGHNT and CDR2 YYREEE (reference sequence).

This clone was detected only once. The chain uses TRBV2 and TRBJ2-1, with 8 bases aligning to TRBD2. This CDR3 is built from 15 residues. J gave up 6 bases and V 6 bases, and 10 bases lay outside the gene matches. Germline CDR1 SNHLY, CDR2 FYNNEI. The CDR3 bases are TGTGCCAGCAGGGCCAGCGGGGGAGCAATCAATGAGCAGTTCTTC. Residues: CASRASGGAINEQFF.

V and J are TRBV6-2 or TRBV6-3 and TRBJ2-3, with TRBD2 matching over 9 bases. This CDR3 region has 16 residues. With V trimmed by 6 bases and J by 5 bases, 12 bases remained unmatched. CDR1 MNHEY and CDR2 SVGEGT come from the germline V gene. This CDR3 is CASSRGRAFFGDTQYF. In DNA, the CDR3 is TGTGCCAGCAGCCGCGGGAGGGCCTTTTTCGGAGATACGCAGTATTTT.

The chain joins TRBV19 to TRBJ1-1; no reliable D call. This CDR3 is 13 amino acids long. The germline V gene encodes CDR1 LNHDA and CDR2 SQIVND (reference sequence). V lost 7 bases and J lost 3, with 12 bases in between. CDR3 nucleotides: TGTGCCAGTACCGAGGAAGCGGACACTGAAGCTTTCTTT. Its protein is CASTEEADTEAFF. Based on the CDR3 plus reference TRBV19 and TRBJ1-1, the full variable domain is DGGITQSPKYLFRKEGQNVTLSCEQNLNHDAMYWYRQDPGQGLRLIYYSQIVNDFQKGDIAEGYSVSREKKESFPLTVTSAQKNPTAFYLCASTEEADTEAFFGQGTRLTVV.

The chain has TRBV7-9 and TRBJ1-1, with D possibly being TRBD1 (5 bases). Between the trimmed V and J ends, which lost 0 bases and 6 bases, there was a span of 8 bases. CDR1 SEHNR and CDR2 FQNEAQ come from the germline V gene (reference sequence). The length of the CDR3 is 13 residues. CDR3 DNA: TGTGCCAGCAGCTTAGCGGCAGGGTCTGAAGCTTTCTTT. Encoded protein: CASSLAAGSEAFF.

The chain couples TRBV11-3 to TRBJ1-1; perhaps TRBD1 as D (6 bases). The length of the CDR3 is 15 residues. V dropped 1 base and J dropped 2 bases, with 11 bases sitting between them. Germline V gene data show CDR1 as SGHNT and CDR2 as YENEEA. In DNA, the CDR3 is TGTGCCAGCAGCTTAGGAGGACAGAGAAACACTGAAGCTTTCTTT. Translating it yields CASSLGGQRNTEAFF.

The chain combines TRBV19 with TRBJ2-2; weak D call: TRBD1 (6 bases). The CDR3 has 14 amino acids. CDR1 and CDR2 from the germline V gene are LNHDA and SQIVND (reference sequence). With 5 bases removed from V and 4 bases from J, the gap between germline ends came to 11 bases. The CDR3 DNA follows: TGTGCCAGTAGTTGGGGGCGCGCCACCGGGGAGCTGTTTTTT. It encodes CASSWGRATGELFF.

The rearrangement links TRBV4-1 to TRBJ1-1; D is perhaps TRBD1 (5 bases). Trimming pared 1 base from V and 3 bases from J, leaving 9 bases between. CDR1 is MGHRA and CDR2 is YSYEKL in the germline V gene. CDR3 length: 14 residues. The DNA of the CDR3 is TGCGCCAGCAGCCAAGGGACATCGGACACTGAAGCTTTCTTT. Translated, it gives CASSQGTSDTEAFF.

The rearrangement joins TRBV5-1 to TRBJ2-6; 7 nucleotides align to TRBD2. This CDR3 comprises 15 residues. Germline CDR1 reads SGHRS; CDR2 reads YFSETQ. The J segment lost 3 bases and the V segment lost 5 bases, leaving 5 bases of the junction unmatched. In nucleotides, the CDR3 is TGCGCCAGCAGTGGCGGGAGCTATGGGGCCAACGTCCTGACTTTC. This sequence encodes CASSGGSYGANVLTF.

CDR3 DNA sequence: TGCGCCAGCAGCCCCCAGGGCAGCACTGAAGCTTTCTTT. This codes for CASSPQGSTEAFF. The chain combines TRBV5-1 with TRBJ1-1; TRBD1 is a possible D gene (5 bases). V lost 4 bases to trimming and J lost 4 bases, with 11 bases between them. Germline-derived CDR1 and CDR2 are SGHRS and YFSETQ. The CDR3 runs 13 residues.

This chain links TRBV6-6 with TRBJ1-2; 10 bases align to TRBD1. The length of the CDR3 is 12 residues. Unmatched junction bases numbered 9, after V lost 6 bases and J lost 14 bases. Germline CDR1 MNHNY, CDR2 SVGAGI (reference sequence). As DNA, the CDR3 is TGTGCCAGCAGACGACAGGGGGCATTGAGTACCTTC. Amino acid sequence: CASRRQGALSTF.

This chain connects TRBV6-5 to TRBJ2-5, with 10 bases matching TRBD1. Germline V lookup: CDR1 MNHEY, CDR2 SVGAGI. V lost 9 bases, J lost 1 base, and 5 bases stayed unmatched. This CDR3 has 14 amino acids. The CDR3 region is CASRQGALQETQYF. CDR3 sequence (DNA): TGTGCCAGTAGACAGGGGGCCCTCCAAGAGACCCAGTACTTC.

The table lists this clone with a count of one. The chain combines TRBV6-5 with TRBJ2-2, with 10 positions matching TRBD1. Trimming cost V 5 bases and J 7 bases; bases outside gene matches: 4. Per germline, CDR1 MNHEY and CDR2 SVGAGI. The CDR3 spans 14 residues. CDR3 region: CASSQRTGGGELFF. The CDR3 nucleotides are TGTGCCAGCAGTCAACGGACAGGGGGCGGGGAGCTGTTTTTT.

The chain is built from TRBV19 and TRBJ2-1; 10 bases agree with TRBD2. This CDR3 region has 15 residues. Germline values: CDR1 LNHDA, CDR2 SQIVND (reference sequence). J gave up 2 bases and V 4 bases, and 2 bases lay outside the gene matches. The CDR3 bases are TGTGCCAGTAGTAATCTAGCGGGAGCCTACAATGAGCAGTTCTTC. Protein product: CASSNLAGAYNEQFF.

The CDR3 nucleotides read TGTGCCAGCAGCTTAGGGCTGAACAATGAGCAGTTCTTC. It translates to CASSLGLNNEQFF. The chain employs TRBV11-3 and TRBJ2-1; D gene unclear. This CDR3 has 13 amino acids. The V end lost 1 base, the J end lost 5 bases, and 6 bases lay between the germline ends. From germline, CDR1 is SGHNT and CDR2 YENEEA.

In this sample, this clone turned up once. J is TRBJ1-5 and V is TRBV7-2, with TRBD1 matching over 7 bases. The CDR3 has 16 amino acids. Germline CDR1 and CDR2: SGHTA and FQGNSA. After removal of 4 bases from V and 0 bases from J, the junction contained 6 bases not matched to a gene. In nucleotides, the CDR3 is TGTGCCAGCAGCTGGGACAGCCGGTATAGCAATCAGCCCCAGCATTTT. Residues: CASSWDSRYSNQPQHF.

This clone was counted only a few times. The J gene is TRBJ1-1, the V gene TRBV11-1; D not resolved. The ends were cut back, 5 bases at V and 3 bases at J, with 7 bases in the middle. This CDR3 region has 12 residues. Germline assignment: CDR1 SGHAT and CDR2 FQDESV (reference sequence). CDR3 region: CASSRRDTEAFF. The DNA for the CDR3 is TGTGCCAGCAGCCGGCGGGACACTGAAGCTTTCTTT.

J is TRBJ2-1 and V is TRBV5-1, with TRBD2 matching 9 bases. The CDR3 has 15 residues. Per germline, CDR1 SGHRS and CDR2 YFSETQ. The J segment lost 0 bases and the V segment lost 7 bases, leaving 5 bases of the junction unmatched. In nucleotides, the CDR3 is TGCGCCAGCGCCAGCGGGGGGAGCTCCTACAATGAGCAGTTCTTC. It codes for CASASGGSSYNEQFF.

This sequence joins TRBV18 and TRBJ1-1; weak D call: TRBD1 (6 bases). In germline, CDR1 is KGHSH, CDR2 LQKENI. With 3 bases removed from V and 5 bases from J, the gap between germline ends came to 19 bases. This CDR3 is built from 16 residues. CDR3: CASSPSHQGRSTEAFF. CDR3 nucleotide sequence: TGTGCCAGCTCACCTTCGCATCAGGGGCGGAGTACTGAAGCTTTCTTT.

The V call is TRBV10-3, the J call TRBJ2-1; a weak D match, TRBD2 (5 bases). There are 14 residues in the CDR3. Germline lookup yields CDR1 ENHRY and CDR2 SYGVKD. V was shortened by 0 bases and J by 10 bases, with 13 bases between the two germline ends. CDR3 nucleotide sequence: TGTGCCATCAGTGAGTCAGTAACGGGGTTCGAGCAGTTCTTC. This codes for CAISESVTGFEQFF.

CDR3 sequence (DNA): TGTGCCAGCAGCGCTGACAGAAACTATGGCTACACCTTC. Translation gives CASSADRNYGYTF. The rearrangement uses TRBV7-8 and TRBJ1-2; possibly TRBD1 for D (5 bases). The CDR3 spans 13 residues. Germline V CDR1 and CDR2: SGHVS, FQNEAQ. The V end was cut by 5 bases, the J end by 2 bases, with 9 bases between.

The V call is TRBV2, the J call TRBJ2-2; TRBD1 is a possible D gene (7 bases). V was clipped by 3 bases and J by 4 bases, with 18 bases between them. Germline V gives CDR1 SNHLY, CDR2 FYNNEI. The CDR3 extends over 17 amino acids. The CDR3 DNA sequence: TGTGCCAGCAGTGATTTTACAGGGGAGGAGAGCACCGGGGAGCTGTTTTTT. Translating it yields CASSDFTGEESTGELFF. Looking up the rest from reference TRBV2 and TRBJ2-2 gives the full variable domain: EPEVTQTPSHQVTQMGQEVILRCVPISNHLYFYWYRQILGQKVEFLVSFYNNEISEKSEIFDDQFSVERPDGSNFTLKIRSTKLEDSAMYFCASSDFTGEESTGELFFGEGSRLTVL.

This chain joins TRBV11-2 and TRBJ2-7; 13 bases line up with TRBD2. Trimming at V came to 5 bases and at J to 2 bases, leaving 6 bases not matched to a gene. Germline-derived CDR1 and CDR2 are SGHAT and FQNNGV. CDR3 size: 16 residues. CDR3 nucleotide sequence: TGTGCCAGCAGCCAGGGTACTAGCGGGAGGGCCTACGAGCAGTACGTC. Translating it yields CASSQGTSGRAYEQYV.

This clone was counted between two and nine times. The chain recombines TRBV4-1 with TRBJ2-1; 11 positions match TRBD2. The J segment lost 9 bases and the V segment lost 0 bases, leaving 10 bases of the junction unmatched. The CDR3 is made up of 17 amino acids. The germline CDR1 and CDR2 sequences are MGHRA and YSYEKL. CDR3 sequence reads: CASSQEDSSGRAGEQFF. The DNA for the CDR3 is TGCGCCAGCAGCCAAGAAGATAGTAGCGGGAGGGCCGGTGAGCAGTTCTTC.

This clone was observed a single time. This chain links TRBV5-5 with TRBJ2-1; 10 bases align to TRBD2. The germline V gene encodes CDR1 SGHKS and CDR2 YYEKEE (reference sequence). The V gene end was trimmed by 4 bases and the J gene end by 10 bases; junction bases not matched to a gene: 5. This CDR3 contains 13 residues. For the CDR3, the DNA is TGTGCCAGCAGCGACGGACTAGCGGACGAGCAGTTCTTC. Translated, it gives CASSDGLADEQFF.

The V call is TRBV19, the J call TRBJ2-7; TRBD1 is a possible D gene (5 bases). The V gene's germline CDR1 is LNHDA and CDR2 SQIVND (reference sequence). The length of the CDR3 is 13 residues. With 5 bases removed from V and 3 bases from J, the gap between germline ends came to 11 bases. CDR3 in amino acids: CASSLGRGYEQYF. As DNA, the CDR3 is TGTGCCAGTAGTTTGGGGCGCGGCTACGAGCAGTACTTC.